The next 10 T cell receptor beta chains were all read from a single sample in a study of T-cell reconstitution after alpha-beta-depleted transplantation in children. Study conclusions and caveats: After one year, T-cell counts and TCRbeta diversity mostly came from new T cells.

No cognate antigen is known for these TCRs. For TCRbeta, the library was prepared with unique molecular identifiers. From the PCR reads, TCRdb called clonotypes with MiXCR, one entry per CDR3 protein. The sample lists around 300,000 distinct CDR3 sequences; roughly 8.2% were seen once. This sample comprised peripheral blood, obtained 360 days after TCRalphabeta/CD19-depleted stem cell transplant. The receptors come from a female patient aged 2-15 years who had a stem cell transplant for Fanconi anemia, so the T cells may come from the graft donor.

There are a few counts of this clonotype. The V call is TRBV25-1, the J call TRBJ2-2; D tentatively fits TRBD1 or TRBD2 (5 bases each). Trimming cost V 8 bases and J 8 bases, with 18 bases left between them. CDR1 and CDR2 (germline): MGHDK, SYGVNS. The CDR3 runs 14 residues. In DNA form, the CDR3 reads TGTGCCAGCCGGGCGAGAGGGGCCCTTGGGGAGCTGTTTTTT. This sequence encodes CASRARGALGELFF. Looking up the rest from reference TRBV25-1 and TRBJ2-2 gives the full variable domain: EADIYQTPRYLVIGTGKKITLECSQTMGHDKMYWYQQDPGMELHLIHYSYGVNSTEKGDLSSESTVSRIRTEHFPLTLESARPSHTSQYLCASRARGALGELFFGEGSRLTVL.

V usage is TRBV7-9 and J usage is TRBJ2-6; TRBD1 agrees at 10 bases. Germline CDR1 SEHNR, CDR2 FQNEAQ (reference sequence). After removal of 5 bases from V and 2 bases from J, the junction contained 6 bases not matched to a gene. This CDR3 has 17 residues. The CDR3 protein is CASSPWTGGTGANVLTF. The DNA of the CDR3 is TGTGCCAGCAGCCCTTGGACAGGGGGGACTGGGGCCAACGTCCTGACTTTC.

This clonotype came up many times. The chain couples TRBV10-3 to TRBJ2-5; D gene ambiguous. The germline V gene has CDR1 ENHRY and CDR2 SYGVKD. Trimming removed 3 bases at V and 2 bases at J, with 4 bases between. This CDR3 has 12 amino acids. The CDR3 reads CAISDGQETQYF. The CDR3 DNA is TGTGCCATCAGTGACGGGCAAGAGACCCAGTACTTC.

This clonotype has a handful of counts. The chain couples TRBV7-8 to TRBJ1-1, with a possible D match to TRBD1 (6 bases). CDR1 is SGHVS and CDR2 is FQNEAQ in the germline V gene. V shed 0 bases and J shed 0 bases, with 20 bases lying between them. CDR3 size: 19 residues. This CDR3 is CASSLARGGGTLMNTEAFF. The CDR3 DNA is TGTGCCAGCAGCTTAGCGAGGGGGGGTGGGACGCTTATGAACACTGAAGCTTTCTTT.

This clonotype was seen many times. This rearrangement joins TRBV12-3 or TRBV12-4 to TRBJ2-7; D is possibly TRBD2 (6 bases). The CDR3 contains 12 residues. The V gene lost 6 bases and the J gene lost 4 bases, with 10 bases spanning the gap. CDR3 region: CASSPGTYEQYF. CDR3 nucleotides: TGTGCCAGCAGCCCAGGGACTTACGAGCAGTACTTC.

This clonotype was found a few times. The chain uses TRBV24-1 and TRBJ2-2; maybe TRBD1 (5 bases). The CDR3 covers 18 residues. Trimming cost V 3 bases and J 6 bases, with 22 bases left between them. Germline V lookup: CDR1 KGHDR, CDR2 SFDVKD. For the CDR3, the DNA is TGTGCCACCAGTGATCCCCCTGGCGGCAGGGAATCGGCCGGGGAGCTGTTTTTT. It is translated as CATSDPPGGRESAGELFF.

This clonotype was detected a few times. The chain couples TRBV7-9 to TRBJ1-2, with D uncertain. Germline V gene sequence: CDR1 SEHNR, CDR2 FQNEAQ (reference sequence). The V end lost 1 base, the J end lost 4 bases, and 4 bases lay between the germline ends. The CDR3 runs to 12 residues. The CDR3 sequence: CASSLGAYGYTF. The CDR3 coding sequence is TGTGCCAGCAGCTTAGGGGCCTATGGCTACACCTTC.

The chain uses TRBV6-2 or TRBV6-3 and TRBJ1-1; TRBD1 matches 8 bases. Germline V CDR1 and CDR2: MNHEY, SVGEGT. The CDR3 is made up of 15 amino acids. J was trimmed by 0 bases and V by 5 bases; bases with no gene match: 5. CDR3 loop: CASSETGDLNTEAFF. In DNA, the CDR3 is TGTGCCAGCAGTGAGACAGGGGACTTGAACACTGAAGCTTTCTTT.

This clonotype came up many times. The chain couples TRBV7-9 to TRBJ2-5; no clear D gene. This CDR3 has 12 residues. The germline V and J ends were trimmed by 3 bases and 6 bases, with 8 bases remaining between them. Germline-derived CDR1 and CDR2 are SEHNR and FQNEAQ (reference sequence). CDR3 loop: CASSFRVKTQYF. The CDR3 coding sequence is TGTGCCAGCAGCTTTAGGGTTAAGACCCAGTACTTC.

This clonotype came up many times. V is TRBV20-1 and J is TRBJ1-2; 10 nucleotides align to TRBD1. Germline CDR1 DFQATT, CDR2 SNEGSKA (reference sequence). V lost 6 bases, J lost 5 bases, and 3 bases stayed unmatched. The CDR3 spans 12 residues. The CDR3 nucleotides are TGCAGTGCGGGGGACAGGGGATATGGCTACACCTTC. Protein sequence: CSAGDRGYGYTF.